Sequencing of this T cell receptor (beta chain) was carried out in a study of monozygotic twins with inflammatory bowel disease. Study-level results: The authors could not tell different T cell subtypes apart. Among IBD patients, fewer clonotypes were shared with others than among healthy twins, especially with disease activity. Compared with healthy co-twins, IBD patients showed reduced TCRbeta repertoire diversity by inverse Simpson. Possibly because of limited power, concordant and discordant twins showed no difference in repertoire similarity.

TCRdb reanalyzed the 5' RACE reads and collapses them to one entry per CDR3 protein, without DNA. The table lists a few hundred thousand distinct CDR3 sequences. This CDR3 contains 14 residues. Germline values: CDR1 SGDLS, CDR2 YYNGEE. As regards this clonotype: Its antigen is unknown.

Input material: blood. The V gene is TRBV9, the J gene TRBJ1-5. The clonotype originates from a human donor with ulcerative colitis or Crohn's disease, or a healthy co-twin of an affected twin (not recorded which). CDR3 loop: CASRLSESNQPQHF.